The clone carrying this T cell receptor beta chain was detected only a few times. The antigen remains unidentified. TCRdb re-called the 5' RACE reads with MiXCR, one entry per CDR3 protein. This sample has around 320,000 distinct CDR3 sequences, with roughly 4.3% found just once. CDR3 size: 18 residues. The ends lost 3 bases at V and 3 bases at J; junction bases unmatched: 11. Germline CDR1 DFQATT, CDR2 SNEGSKA (reference sequence). The data are from a study of T cells after yellow fever vaccination. Findings of the study overall: Though it reached lower strength, the secondary response hit its peak faster, day 5 versus 15.

This receptor was taken from a man between 18 and 35 years old who received the YFV17D yellow fever vaccine. V usage is TRBV20-1 and J usage is TRBJ2-1; 13 nucleotides agree with TRBD2. The sequencing used PBMCs, collected 15 days after the yellow fever booster vaccination. The CDR3 region is CSARNPGLAGFLYNEQFF. The CDR3 coding sequence is TGCAGTGCTAGGAATCCGGGACTAGCGGGGTTCCTCTACAATGAGCAGTTCTTC.